The 16 T cell receptor beta chains below come from one sample, sequenced in a study of shared clonotypes between healthy human individuals. Using immunoSEQ multiplex PCR, the repertoire was profiled, and TCRdb retains in-frame clones only, with some absent. The data contain approximately 1,500,000 clones, 95% to 99% of them singletons. The sample consisted of naive CD4+ T cells sorted from blood. Subset meaning: CD45RA+ positively selected. These receptors originate from a young man in good health.

This clone has a single count. The chain carries TRBV11-2 and TRBJ2-2; D perhaps matches TRBD2 (6 bases). Germline V gene sequence: CDR1 SGHAT, CDR2 FQNNGV. The CDR3 has 15 amino acids. Trimming cost V 2 bases and J 5 bases, with 12 bases left between them. Here the CDR3 reads CASSLSAAGTGELFF. Written as DNA, the CDR3 is TGTGCCAGCAGCTTATCCGCCGCGGGAACCGGGGAGCTGTTTTTT.

The rearrangement uses TRBV5-4 and TRBJ2-3, with D tentatively TRBD1 (6 bases). Germline CDR1 SGHNT, CDR2 YYREEE (reference sequence). CDR3 length equals 15 residues. V was shortened by 4 bases and J by 3 bases, with 15 bases between the two germline ends. CDR3 sequence reads: CASSISGTPTDTQYF. The CDR3 region has the DNA TGTGCCAGCAGCATTTCCGGGACACCTACAGATACGCAGTATTTT.

V usage is TRBV7-9 and J usage is TRBJ1-1; D call uncertain. Germline V gives CDR1 SEHNR, CDR2 FQNEAQ (reference sequence). V was trimmed by 7 bases and J by 2 bases, leaving 11 bases between them. The CDR3 runs 13 residues. Here the CDR3 reads CASTVRENTEAFF. CDR3 nucleotide sequence: TGTGCCAGCACCGTGAGGGAAAACACTGAAGCTTTCTTT.

V usage is TRBV5-4 and J usage is TRBJ2-7; 8 bases agree with TRBD2. CDR3 length: 14 residues. The germline V gene has CDR1 SGHNT and CDR2 YYREEE (reference sequence). Losses at the gene ends were 4 bases for V and 0 bases for J; bases not matched to a gene: 3. CDR3 protein: CASSPSGYSYEQYF. In DNA form, the CDR3 reads TGTGCCAGCAGCCCTAGCGGGTACTCCTACGAGCAGTACTTC. Together with reference TRBV5-4 and TRBJ2-7, the CDR3 gives the full variable domain: ETGVTQSPTHLIKTRGQQVTLRCSSQSGHNTVSWYQQALGQGPQFIFQYYREEENGRGNFPPRFSGLQFPNYSSELNVNALELDDSALYLCASSPSGYSYEQYFGPGTRLTVT.

The chain recombines TRBV10-3 with TRBJ1-2; a possible D gene is TRBD1 (5 bases). V was cut by 6 bases and J by 8 bases, with 10 bases left in between. This CDR3 spans 11 amino acids. Germline V gene data show CDR1 as ENHRY and CDR2 as SYGVKD. The CDR3 reads CAISPGWGYTF. CDR3 coding DNA: TGTGCCATCAGCCCAGGGTGGGGCTACACCTTC.

This clone was recorded once. The gene calls are TRBV5-4 and TRBJ2-5, with 9 bases lining up with TRBD1. The CDR3 is 15 residues long. CDR1 is SGHNT and CDR2 is YYREEE in the germline V gene (reference sequence). V gave up 3 bases and J gave up 5 bases; unmatched junction bases: 8. CDR3 sequence reads: CASSYPDRGRETQYF. In DNA form, the CDR3 reads TGTGCCAGCAGCTACCCGGACAGGGGACGGGAGACCCAGTACTTC.

Note on this clone: Other nucleotide sequences from this sample produce the same CDR3. The gene calls are TRBV11-2 and TRBJ2-3, with unresolved D. The V gene's germline CDR1 is SGHAT and CDR2 FQNNGV. This CDR3 spans 12 amino acids. Trimming stripped 1 base from V and 2 bases from J, with 1 base between. The CDR3 loop is CASSLVTDTQYF. CDR3 nucleotide sequence: TGTGCCAGCAGCTTAGTCACAGATACGCAGTATTTT.

Regarding this clone: Other DNA sequences in this specimen translate into the identical CDR3. The chain combines TRBV18 with TRBJ1-1; D not certain. Germline V lookup: CDR1 KGHSH, CDR2 LQKENI. There are 12 residues in the CDR3. Trimming cost V 3 bases and J 3 bases, with 5 bases left between them. In nucleotides, the CDR3 is TGTGCCAGCTCACCCGTGGACACTGAAGCTTTCTTT. This encodes CASSPVDTEAFF.

This sequence joins TRBV6-1 and TRBJ1-2; no clear D gene. There are 14 residues in the CDR3. The V gene lost 5 bases and the J gene lost 8 bases, with 18 bases spanning the gap. Germline values: CDR1 MNHNS, CDR2 SASEGT. In nucleotides, the CDR3 is TGTGCCAGCAGTTCGGACGCCCGGATTTGGGGCTACACCTTC. Translation: CASSSDARIWGYTF.

The chain uses TRBV21-1 and TRBJ2-1; TRBD2 is the table's D call, not checked against the DNA. TRBV21-1 is deemed a pseudogene. The CDR3 spans 15 residues. CDR3 protein: CASSRLADLYNEQFF. Here the CDR3 DNA reads TGTGCCAGCAGTCGACTAGCGGACCTCTACAATGAGCAGTTCTTC.

V and J are TRBV5-1 and TRBJ2-1, with a possible D match to TRBD2 (6 bases). Germline CDR1 and CDR2: SGHRS and YFSETQ. The ends were cut back, 2 bases at V and 0 bases at J, with 12 bases in the middle. The CDR3 is 16 amino acids. CDR3 region: CASSLLGGASYNEQFF. CDR3 nucleotides: TGCGCCAGCAGCTTACTAGGCGGGGCCTCCTACAATGAGCAGTTCTTC.

The chain has TRBV5-1 and TRBJ2-3; either TRBD1 or TRBD2 may fit D (5 bases each). The V end lost 3 bases, the J end lost 4 bases, and 9 bases lay between the germline ends. This CDR3 has 13 amino acids. From germline, CDR1 is SGHRS and CDR2 YFSETQ. CDR3 amino acids: CASSWDRADTQYF. The CDR3 DNA reads as TGCGCCAGCAGCTGGGACCGCGCAGATACGCAGTATTTT.

This clone was seen only once. V and J are TRBV7-9 and TRBJ1-4, with unresolved D. The CDR3 sequence is 14 residues long. Per germline, CDR1 SEHNR and CDR2 FQNEAQ (reference sequence). V lost 6 bases and J 7 bases, leaving 15 bases between the germline ends. CDR3 protein: CASRSVPGAEKLFF. CDR3 coding DNA: TGTGCCAGCAGAAGCGTCCCGGGAGCTGAAAAACTGTTTTTT.

The V gene is TRBV14, the J gene TRBJ1-1; D might be TRBD1 (6 bases). Trimming took 2 bases from V and 5 from J, leaving 15 bases between them. CDR1 and CDR2 from the germline V gene are SGHDN and FVKESK. The CDR3 has 15 amino acids. The CDR3 spells CASSQRTGMTTEAFF. CDR3 sequence (DNA): TGTGCCAGCAGCCAAAGAACAGGGATGACGACTGAAGCTTTCTTT.

This chain connects TRBV5-1 to TRBJ2-5, with TRBD1 matching over 7 bases. Germline V gene data show CDR1 as SGHRS and CDR2 as YFSETQ. Unmatched junction bases numbered 13, after V lost 7 bases and J lost 1 base. CDR3 length equals 16 residues. CDR3 bases: TGCGCCAGCTCCTCCCTTGGAACAGGGGTCCAAGAGACCCAGTACTTC. Translated: CASSSLGTGVQETQYF.

As regards this clone: This CDR3 is also generated by other DNA sequences in the sample. The V call is TRBV29-1, the J call TRBJ2-5, with D uncertain. There are 10 residues in the CDR3. Germline CDR1 and CDR2: SQVTM and ANQGSEA. Trimming left V 4 bases short and J 5 bases short, with 5 bases between. CDR3 DNA sequence: TGCAGCGTTGTCAGGGAGACCCAGTACTTC. This gives the protein CSVVRETQYF.